This entry lists 18 T cell receptor beta chains sequenced from one sample in a study of radiotherapy plus CTLA-4 blockade in lung cancer (dated by TCRdb to the late 2010s). The protocol used for the library was the immunoSEQ multiplex PCR assay. TCRdb took this table from immuneACCESS and kept in-frame rearrangements with V and J called. Such tables lack part of the clones; where checked against another copy, unresolved V genes explain under half of the gap, and the rest is unexplained. The sample table contains some 120,000 clones; only one count was recorded for roughly four fifths of them. The top ten hold approximately 3.5% of the sample. The input for sequencing was peripheral blood, taken from a patient treated with radiotherapy plus ipilimumab. These receptor sequences come from a human donor with non-small cell lung cancer that progressed on radiotherapy plus ipilimumab. Some clones in this sample may be carry-over from other donors' samples.

This chain uses TRBV15 with TRBJ2-1; 14 bases are a match to TRBD2. CDR1 is LNHNV, CDR2 YYDKDF, per germline (reference sequence). J lost 6 bases, V lost 5 bases, and 9 bases had no gene match. The CDR3 is 17 amino acids. CDR3 protein: CATSPRLAGGPGNEQFF. CDR3 coding DNA: TGTGCCACCAGCCCCCGACTAGCGGGGGGGCCTGGCAATGAGCAGTTCTTC. Full variable domain (rest looked up from reference TRBV15 and TRBJ2-1): DAMVIQNPRYQVTQFGKPVTLSCSQTLNHNVMYWYQQKSSQAPKLLFHYYDKDFNNEADTPDNFQSRRPNTSFCFLDIRSPGLGDTAMYLCATSPRLAGGPGNEQFFGPGTRLTVL.

This clone was seen once. The chain uses TRBV4-2 and TRBJ2-5; 9 bases map to TRBD2. In germline, CDR1 is LGHNA, CDR2 YNFKEQ. The CDR3 contains 19 residues. The V and J ends lost 0 bases and 1 base, in that order; junction bases with no gene match: 12. In DNA, the CDR3 is TGTGCCAGCAGCCAAGATCCACGGCAGCGGGGGGCCTTCCAAGAGACCCAGTACTTC. Encoded protein: CASSQDPRQRGAFQETQYF.

This chain links TRBV27 with TRBJ1-1; 7 nucleotides agree with TRBD1. The CDR3 has 14 amino acids. V shed 0 bases, J shed 4 bases, and the junction held 2 bases outside the gene matches. Per germline, CDR1 MNHEY and CDR2 SMNVEV (reference sequence). The CDR3 reads CASSLSDRITEAFF. The CDR3 region has the DNA TGTGCCAGCAGTTTATCGGACAGGATCACTGAAGCTTTCTTT.

V gene TRBV15 combines with J gene TRBJ2-5, with 7 bases matching TRBD1. Looked up from germline, CDR1 is LNHNV and CDR2 is YYDKDF (reference sequence). CDR3 size: 14 residues. V dropped 1 base and J dropped 5; count of bases not matched to a gene: 4. The CDR3 loop reads CATSRVGGGETQYF. The CDR3 nucleotides read TGTGCCACCAGCAGAGTAGGGGGCGGGGAGACCCAGTACTTC.

CDR3 nucleotide sequence: TGTGCCAGCAGCCTTCATTCAGGGGGAAACACCATATATTTT. Protein: CASSLHSGGNTIYF. The chain combines TRBV7-2 with TRBJ1-3; TRBD1 might be the D (5 bases). The V gene's germline CDR1 is SGHTA and CDR2 FQGNSA. The ends were cut back, 5 bases at V and 4 bases at J, with 12 bases in the middle. The CDR3 is made up of 14 amino acids.

The chain couples TRBV6-5 to TRBJ2-5; D not resolved. The CDR3 has 13 amino acids. V was shortened by 7 bases and J by 5 bases, with 14 bases between the two germline ends. Germline V gene lookup returns CDR1 MNHEY and CDR2 SVGAGI. The CDR3 loop reads CASTRVLGETQYF. CDR3 nucleotide sequence: TGTGCCAGCACTAGGGTACTGGGGGAGACCCAGTACTTC.

The chain is built from TRBV18 and TRBJ2-4; D is uncertain. CDR1 KGHSH and CDR2 LQKENI come from the germline V gene. There are 16 residues in the CDR3. V was shortened by 3 bases and J by 2 bases, with 14 bases between the two germline ends. The CDR3 spells CASSPKDPAPKNIQYF. The DNA of the CDR3 is TGTGCCAGCTCACCGAAAGACCCGGCCCCCAAAAACATTCAGTACTTC. The full variable domain, with the rest looked up from reference TRBV18 and TRBJ2-4, is NAGVMQNPRHLVRRRGQEARLRCSPMKGHSHVYWYRQLPEEGLKFMVYLQKENIIDESGMPKERFSAEFPKEGPSILRIQQVVRGDSAAYFCASSPKDPAPKNIQYFGAGTRLSVL.

The chain employs TRBV7-2 and TRBJ2-1, with D tentatively TRBD1 (7 bases). Trimming left V 0 bases short and J 8 bases short, with 14 bases between. Germline V CDR1 and CDR2: SGHTA, FQGNSA. The CDR3 has 15 residues. CDR3 coding DNA: TGTGCCAGCAGCTTAGCTCCCAGGGGGGTAGATGAGCAGTTCTTC. Protein product: CASSLAPRGVDEQFF.

The chain employs TRBV25-1 and TRBJ2-5, with a tentative D call TRBD1 (6 bases). V was clipped by 6 bases and J by 0 bases, with 20 bases between them. The length of the CDR3 is 17 residues. Germline V lookup: CDR1 MGHDK, CDR2 SYGVNS. The CDR3 loop is CASRGVMGAVYQETQYF. The DNA of the CDR3 is TGTGCCAGCAGGGGGGTTATGGGGGCGGTGTACCAAGAGACCCAGTACTTC.

This rearrangement joins TRBV5-4 to TRBJ1-4; no definite D call. V was trimmed by 2 bases and J by 8 bases, leaving 13 bases between them. This CDR3 comprises 14 residues. In germline, CDR1 is SGHNT, CDR2 YYREEE (reference sequence). The CDR3 protein is CASSLSSISEKLFF. The CDR3 nucleotides are TGTGCCAGCAGCTTAAGCAGTATTAGCGAAAAACTGTTTTTT.

The J gene is TRBJ1-1, the V gene TRBV9, with D unclear. The germline V gene encodes CDR1 SGDLS and CDR2 YYNGEE. The CDR3 totals 15 residues. Deletions cut 4 bases from V and 5 bases from J, with 18 bases between. CDR3 in DNA: TGTGCCAGCAGCCCCGACCCTTTGGAGAGTACTGAAGCTTTCTTT. Its translation: CASSPDPLESTEAFF.

The rearrangement uses TRBV7-8 and TRBJ2-5; 8 bases fit TRBD1. The J call is in doubt because the DNA end fits TRBJ2-7 better. CDR3 length: 14 amino acids. Germline CDR1 SGHVS, CDR2 FQNEAQ. The CDR3 nucleotides read TGTGCCAGCAGCTTAGGGGCAGGGGGCGACGAGCAGTACTTC. Translated, it gives CASSLGAGGDEQYF.

The chain couples TRBV5-1 to TRBJ1-2, with a tentative D call TRBD1 (6 bases). This CDR3 spans 13 amino acids. Germline loops: CDR1 SGHRS, CDR2 YFSETQ. Trimming stripped 7 bases from V and 6 bases from J, with 16 bases between. The CDR3 sequence is CASWNPGEDGYTF. CDR3 coding DNA: TGCGCCAGCTGGAATCCAGGGGAAGATGGCTACACCTTC.

This clone was seen a handful of times. This chain's CDR3 is CASRATGGGKLFF. DNA of the CDR3: TGTGCCAGCAGAGCGACAGGGGGCGGAAAACTGTTTTTT. J is TRBJ1-4 and V is TRBV7-2; 10 nucleotides agree with TRBD1. This CDR3 comprises 13 residues. The V and J ends lost 6 bases and 10 bases, in that order; junction bases with no gene match: 5. Germline assignment: CDR1 SGHTA and CDR2 FQGNSA.

This clone is medium-sized by share. The genes are TRBV2 and TRBJ1-2; possible D gene TRBD1, 5 bases. Germline CDR1 SNHLY, CDR2 FYNNEI. CDR3 length: 14 residues. Trimming pared 1 base from V and 2 bases from J, leaving 8 bases between. The CDR3 sequence is CASSEGRGNYGYTF. The CDR3, as DNA: TGTGCCAGCAGTGAAGGTCGGGGCAACTATGGCTACACCTTC.

This chain connects TRBV7-8 to TRBJ1-5; TRBD1 might be the D (6 bases). This CDR3 is built from 14 residues. The ends were cut back, 4 bases at V and 5 bases at J, with 12 bases in the middle. CDR1 and CDR2 (germline): SGHVS, FQNEAQ. The CDR3 sequence: CASSSTGWYQPQHF. The CDR3 DNA sequence: TGTGCCAGCAGCTCAACAGGGTGGTATCAGCCCCAGCATTTT.

The rearrangement uses TRBV30 and TRBJ1-2, with 7 nucleotides matching TRBD1. The ends lost 7 bases at V and 7 bases at J; junction bases unmatched: 21. The CDR3 consists of 16 residues. The germline gives CDR1 GTSNPN, CDR2 SVGIG (reference sequence). The CDR3 loop is CASRPLGDRVSSGYTF. CDR3 nucleotides: TGTGCCTCCCGACCCTTGGGAGACAGGGTTTCTAGTGGCTACACCTTC.

The chain combines TRBV6-5 with TRBJ2-7; TRBD1 agrees at 8 bases. Germline CDR1 MNHEY, CDR2 SVGAGI. V lost 0 bases, J lost 3 bases, and 4 bases stayed unmatched. There are 15 residues in the CDR3. In nucleotides, the CDR3 is TGTGCCAGCAGTTACTCATCGACAGGGGACTACGAGCAGTACTTC. Translation: CASSYSSTGDYEQYF.